These 10 T cell receptor beta chains share one sample of origin, sequenced in a study of shared clonotypes between healthy human individuals. Naive CD8 cells lacked CD45RO, underwent positive selection for CCR7 and left out terminally differentiated effector memory CD45RA+ cells. Generated by immunoSEQ multiplex PCR, the TCRdb table keeps only in-frame clones and is missing some. The sample carries millions of clones, just under 95% recorded once. Material: naive CD8+ T cells sorted from blood. These receptors were taken from a man younger than 35 in good health.

The chain is built from TRBV7-9 and TRBJ2-7, with D possibly matching TRBD1 (6 bases). CDR1 and CDR2 (germline): SEHNR, FQNEAQ (reference sequence). V dropped 5 bases and J dropped 3 bases, with 14 bases sitting between them. The CDR3 is made up of 14 amino acids. The CDR3 DNA follows: TGTGCCAGCAGCGGGGCTAAGGACAGCTACGAGCAGTACTTC. Translated, it gives CASSGAKDSYEQYF.

The V gene is TRBV25-1, the J gene TRBJ1-5; D not resolved. V was trimmed by 5 bases and J by 8 bases, leaving 13 bases between them. The CDR3 consists of 13 residues. The germline gives CDR1 MGHDK, CDR2 SYGVNS. The CDR3 loop is CASSPGSWEPQHF. The CDR3 region has the DNA TGTGCCAGCAGTCCAGGCTCTTGGGAGCCCCAGCATTTT.

The chain couples TRBV7-2 to TRBJ2-1; 11 bases align to TRBD2. The V gene end was trimmed by 5 bases and the J gene end by 0 bases; junction bases not matched to a gene: 6. There are 17 residues in the CDR3. Germline V gene data show CDR1 as SGHTA and CDR2 as FQGNSA. CDR3 sequence (DNA): TGTGCCAGCAGCCCCCTAGCGGGAGGAAGCTCCTACAATGAGCAGTTCTTC. Protein product: CASSPLAGGSSYNEQFF.

The chain carries TRBV4-2 and TRBJ2-3; tentatively, D is TRBD1 or TRBD2 (7 bases each). Germline CDR1 LGHNA, CDR2 YNFKEQ. V lost 11 bases, J lost 3 bases, and 24 bases lay in between. There are 16 residues in the CDR3. The CDR3 sequence is CAAGRSVGQPTDTQYF. As DNA, the CDR3 is TGTGCCGCCGGGAGGAGTGTGGGACAGCCAACAGATACGCAGTATTTT.

The chain joins TRBV19 to TRBJ1-5; D is undetermined. Germline V lookup: CDR1 LNHDA, CDR2 SQIVND (reference sequence). CDR3 length equals 16 residues. V was cut by 8 bases and J by 0 bases, with 17 bases left in between. The CDR3 protein is CASGPSGVSSNQPQHF. CDR3 nucleotides: TGTGCCAGTGGGCCAAGCGGAGTCTCTAGCAATCAGCCCCAGCATTTT.

This clone is a singleton in its sample. The CDR3 sequence is CASSYRDSNQPQHF. Written as DNA, the CDR3 is TGTGCCAGCAGCTACCGGGACAGCAATCAGCCCCAGCATTTT. This chain uses TRBV28 with TRBJ1-5; maybe TRBD1 (5 bases). Germline V gene data show CDR1 as MDHEN and CDR2 as SYDVKM. Trimming removed 6 bases at V and 1 base at J, with 10 bases between. The CDR3 sequence is 14 residues long. Filled out from reference TRBV28 and TRBJ1-5, the complete variable domain reads DVKVTQSSRYLVKRTGEKVFLECVQDMDHENMFWYRQDPGLGLRLIYFSYDVKMKEKGDIPEGYSVSREKKERFSLILESASTNQTSMYLCASSYRDSNQPQHFGDGTRLSIL.

This clone has only one observation. V gene TRBV5-6 combines with J gene TRBJ1-1; TRBD1 is a possible D gene (5 bases). Germline CDR1 and CDR2: SGHDT and YYEEEE. Trimming stripped 4 bases from V and 0 bases from J, with 13 bases between. The CDR3 consists of 15 residues. CDR3 sequence: CASSHDSYMNTEAFF. CDR3 coding DNA: TGTGCCAGCAGCCATGACAGTTATATGAACACTGAAGCTTTCTTT.

The rearrangement joins TRBV5-6 to TRBJ1-4; 9 bases are shared with TRBD1. The length of the CDR3 is 15 residues. The V gene end was trimmed by 3 bases and the J gene end by 8 bases; junction bases not matched to a gene: 8. Germline V gene sequence: CDR1 SGHDT, CDR2 YYEEEE. CDR3 sequence: CASSYWTGVGEKLFF. The CDR3 nucleotides read TGTGCCAGCAGCTATTGGACAGGGGTTGGCGAAAAACTGTTTTTT.

The CDR3 coding sequence is TGTGCCAGCAGTGAAGGGACTAGCGTCCAAGAGACCCAGTACTTC. Translation gives CASSEGTSVQETQYF. The rearrangement joins TRBV6-1 to TRBJ2-5; 9 bases agree with TRBD2. The J segment lost 1 base and the V segment lost 1 base, leaving 1 base of the junction unmatched. Germline loops: CDR1 MNHNS, CDR2 SASEGT. CDR3 length: 15 amino acids.

This chain connects TRBV19 to TRBJ2-3; D is unclear. The CDR3 loop spans 13 amino acids. V was clipped by 5 bases and J by 6 bases, with 12 bases between them. From germline, CDR1 is LNHDA and CDR2 SQIVND (reference sequence). Here the CDR3 reads CASSWALGDTQYF. CDR3 nucleotides: TGTGCCAGTAGTTGGGCCTTGGGCGATACGCAGTATTTT.